These T cell receptor beta chains were read from a single sample in a study of Ad26.COV2.S vaccination and SARS-CoV-2 variants. Sequencing was performed with immunoSEQ multiplex PCR; in TCRdb, only in-frame clones are kept and a portion is missing. The sample has about 680,000 clones; around 90% are singletons. Sample: peripheral blood, taken in a trial of Ad26.COV2.S vaccine versus placebo. These receptors all come from a person aged 18-60 years who received the Ad26.COV2.S COVID-19 vaccine or a placebo. CDR3s include the opening cysteine and the closing phenylalanine or tryptophan. The D gene is left open where the match is weak. Size is omitted from some rows. Given values are once, few, many or a class for expanded clones.

J: TRBJ2-2; size: .; D: .; V: TRBV9; DNA: TGTGCCAGCAGCGTAGGAGGCGTCGGGGAGCTGTTTTTT; CDR3: CASSVGGVGELFF
J: TRBJ2-7; size: once; D: TRBD1; V: TRBV9; DNA: TGTGCCAGCAGCGTCGGACAGGGGCTATCCTACGAGCAGTACTTC; CDR3: CASSVGQGLSYEQYF
J: TRBJ2-7; size: .; D: TRBD1; V: TRBV29-1; DNA: TGCAGCGTTAGAGGGACAGGTCCAAATTCCTACGAGCAGTACTTC; CDR3: CSVRGTGPNSYEQYF
J: TRBJ2-6; size: .; D: .; V: TRBV4-2; DNA: TGTGCCAGCAGCCAAGTGGGGGCGCAGGGGGCCAACGTCCTGACTTTC; CDR3: CASSQVGAQGANVLTF
J: TRBJ1-3; size: .; D: .; V: TRBV5-6; DNA: TGTGCCAGCAGTTACCAGGGCCACGACCTTGATGCTGGAAACACCATATATTTT; CDR3: CASSYQGHDLDAGNTIYF
J: TRBJ2-7; size: .; D: TRBD1; V: TRBV3-1/TRBV3-2; DNA: TGTGCCAGCAGCTTTCCGGGACAGGGATCCTACGAGCAGTACTTC; CDR3: CASSFPGQGSYEQYF
J: TRBJ1-3; size: .; D: .; V: TRBV10-3; DNA: TGTGCCATCAGGGGGGGATCGGGAAACACCATATATTTT; CDR3: CAIRGGSGNTIYF
J: TRBJ2-2; size: many; D: TRBD2; V: TRBV7-6; DNA: TGTGCCAGCAGCGCCGGGACTAGCGGGAGTACGAACACCGGGGAGCTGTTTTTT; CDR3: CASSAGTSGSTNTGELFF
J: TRBJ1-4; size: .; D: TRBD1; V: TRBV4-2; DNA: TGTGCCAGCAGCCAGCAGGGGGCGCCTGATGAAAAACTGTTTTTT; CDR3: CASSQQGAPDEKLFF
J: TRBJ2-5; size: .; D: .; V: TRBV27; DNA: TGTGCCAGCAGTTTATATACTGAGGGGCGAGCTATTAAAGAGACCCAGTACTTC; CDR3: CASSLYTEGRAIKETQYF
J: TRBJ2-1; size: .; D: .; V: TRBV7-2; DNA: TGTGCCAGCAGCCCGGGACCGCTAAACCTCCATGAGCAGTTCTTC; CDR3: CASSPGPLNLHEQFF
J: TRBJ1-4; size: .; D: .; V: TRBV6-4; DNA: TGTGCCAGCAGGCCAACAGGGAATCCTAATGAAAAACTGTTTTTT; CDR3: CASRPTGNPNEKLFF
J: TRBJ2-2; size: .; D: .; V: TRBV6-5; DNA: TGTGCCAGCAGTTACTGGGGTATAAACACCGGGGAGCTGTTTTTT; CDR3: CASSYWGINTGELFF
J: TRBJ2-3; size: .; D: TRBD2; V: TRBV10-2; DNA: TGCGCCAGCAGGGTACTAGCGGGTACTAGCACAGATACGCAGTATTTT; CDR3: CASRVLAGTSTDTQYF
J: TRBJ1-6; size: .; D: TRBD1; V: TRBV6-4; DNA: TGTGCCAGCAGTGTCTCGGACAGGGGGCGTTCACCCCTCCACTTT; CDR3: CASSVSDRGRSPLHF
J: TRBJ2-1; size: .; D: TRBD2; V: TRBV7-9; DNA: TGTGCCAGCAGCTCGGGACTAGCGGGAGTTTCTTACAATGAGCAGTTCTTC; CDR3: CASSSGLAGVSYNEQFF
J: TRBJ2-2; size: .; D: .; V: TRBV12-3/TRBV12-4; DNA: TGTGCCAGCACCCAGCCCCCGGCCGGGGAGCTGTTTTTT; CDR3: CASTQPPAGELFF
J: TRBJ1-1; size: .; D: .; V: TRBV21-1; DNA: TGTGCCAGCAGCCCCCGGGACAGGGGAACGAACACTGAAGCTTTCTTT; CDR3: CASSPRDRGTNTEAFF
J: TRBJ1-1; size: .; D: TRBD1; V: TRBV6-2/TRBV6-3; DNA: TGTGCCAGCAGTTACTCGATTGGCAGGGGGGGCACTGAAGCTTTCTTT; CDR3: CASSYSIGRGGTEAFF
J: TRBJ2-7; size: .; D: .; V: TRBV19; DNA: TGTGCCAGTAGTATAGCCCCAGGCCCCTACGAGCAGTACTTC; CDR3: CASSIAPGPYEQYF
J: TRBJ2-5; size: .; D: .; V: TRBV5-5; DNA: TGTGCCAGCAGCCCGGGACTGGAAGAGACCCAGTACTTC; CDR3: CASSPGLEETQYF
J: TRBJ2-7; size: .; D: .; V: TRBV6-5; DNA: TGTGCCAGCAGTTACTCTCCGGGAAGGTACGAGCAGTACTTC; CDR3: CASSYSPGRYEQYF
J: TRBJ2-6; size: .; D: .; V: TRBV19; DNA: TGTGCCAGTAGTATTCCTCGGGGAGCTGGGGCCAACGTCCTGACTTTC; CDR3: CASSIPRGAGANVLTF
J: TRBJ1-3; size: .; D: TRBD1; V: TRBV30; DNA: TGTGCCTGGAGGGAGTGGACAGGGTCGGGGTCTGGAAACACCATATATTTT; CDR3: CAWREWTGSGSGNTIYF
J: TRBJ2-2; size: .; D: TRBD2; V: TRBV11-3; DNA: TGTGCCAGCAGCTCCGGGACTAGCGCGAACACCGGGGAGCTGTTTTTT; CDR3: CASSSGTSANTGELFF
J: TRBJ1-4; size: .; D: .; V: TRBV19; DNA: TGTGCCAGTACCCGGGGAGGGCTGTATGAAAAACTGTTTTTT; CDR3: CASTRGGLYEKLFF
J: TRBJ1-4; size: .; D: .; V: TRBV27; DNA: TGTGCCAGCAGTGCCTTAGGGGGGGGAGATGAAAAACTGTTTTTT; CDR3: CASSALGGGDEKLFF
J: TRBJ1-1; size: .; D: .; V: TRBV10-3; DNA: TGTGCCATCAGGTATTTGGATTACACTGAAGCTTTCTTT; CDR3: CAIRYLDYTEAFF
J: TRBJ2-1; size: .; D: .; V: TRBV12-3/TRBV12-4; DNA: TGTGCCAGCAGTTTTGGGGCGGGGAATGAGCAGTTCTTC; CDR3: CASSFGAGNEQFF
J: TRBJ1-4; size: .; D: TRBD1; V: TRBV29-1; DNA: TGCAGCGTTGTGACAGGGGAGAATGAAAAACTGTTTTTT; CDR3: CSVVTGENEKLFF
J: TRBJ1-1; size: .; D: .; V: TRBV6-5; DNA: TGTGCCAGCAGCCCAGACCTCAGGGGATGGGCTTTCTTT; CDR3: CASSPDLRGWAFF
J: TRBJ1-2; size: .; D: .; V: TRBV19; DNA: TGTGCCAGTAGTATTAACGGTCTTGCTGGCTACACCTTC; CDR3: CASSINGLAGYTF
J: TRBJ2-7; size: .; D: TRBD1; V: TRBV29-1; DNA: TGCAGCGCCGGGGACAGGAGCTACGAGCAGTACTTC; CDR3: CSAGDRSYEQYF
J: TRBJ1-5; size: .; D: .; V: TRBV30; DNA: TGTGCCTGGGCGGGCGGGTTGAGGCAGCCCCAGCATTTT; CDR3: CAWAGGLRQPQHF
J: TRBJ2-7; size: .; D: TRBD1; V: TRBV6-5; DNA: TGTGCCAGCAGCCCGCCCGGGACAGGGACCTACGAGCAGTACTTC; CDR3: CASSPPGTGTYEQYF